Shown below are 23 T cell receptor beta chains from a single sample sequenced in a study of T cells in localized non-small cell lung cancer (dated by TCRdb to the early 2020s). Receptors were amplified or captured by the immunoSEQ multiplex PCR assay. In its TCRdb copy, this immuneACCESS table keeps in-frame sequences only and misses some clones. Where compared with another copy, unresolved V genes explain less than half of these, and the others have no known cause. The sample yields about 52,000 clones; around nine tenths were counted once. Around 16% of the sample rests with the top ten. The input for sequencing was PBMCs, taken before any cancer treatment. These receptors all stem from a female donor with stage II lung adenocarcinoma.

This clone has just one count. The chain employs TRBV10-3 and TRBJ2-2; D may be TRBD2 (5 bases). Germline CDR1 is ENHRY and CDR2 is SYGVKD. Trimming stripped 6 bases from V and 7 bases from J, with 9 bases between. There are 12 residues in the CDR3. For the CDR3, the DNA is TGTGCCATCAGGGGAGAGATCGGGGAGCTGTTTTTT. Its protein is CAIRGEIGELFF.

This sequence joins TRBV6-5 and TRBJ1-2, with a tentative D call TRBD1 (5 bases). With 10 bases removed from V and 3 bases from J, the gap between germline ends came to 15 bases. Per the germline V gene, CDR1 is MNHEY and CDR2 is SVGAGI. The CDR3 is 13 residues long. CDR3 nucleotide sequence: TGTGCCACTGGGGGGTGGAATGACTATGGCTACACCTTC. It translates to CATGGWNDYGYTF.

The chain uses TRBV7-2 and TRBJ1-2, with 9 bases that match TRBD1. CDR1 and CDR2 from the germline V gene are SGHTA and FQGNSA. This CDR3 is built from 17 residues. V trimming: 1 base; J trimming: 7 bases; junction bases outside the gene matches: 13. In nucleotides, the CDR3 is TGTGCCAGCAGCTTAGGACCGCTAGGGGGACAGGGTGGTGGCTACACCTTC. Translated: CASSLGPLGGQGGGYTF.

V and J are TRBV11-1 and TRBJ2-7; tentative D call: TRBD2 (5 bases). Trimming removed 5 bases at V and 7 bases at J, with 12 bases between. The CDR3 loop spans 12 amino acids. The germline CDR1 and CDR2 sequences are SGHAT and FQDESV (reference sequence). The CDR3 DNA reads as TGTGCCAGCAGCCACGACGGGAAGGAGCAGTACTTC. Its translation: CASSHDGKEQYF.

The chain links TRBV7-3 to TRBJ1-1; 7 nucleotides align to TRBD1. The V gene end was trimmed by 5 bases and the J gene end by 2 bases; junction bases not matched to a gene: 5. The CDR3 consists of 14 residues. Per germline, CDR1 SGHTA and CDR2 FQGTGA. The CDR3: CASSATGDNTEAFF. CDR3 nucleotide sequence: TGTGCCAGCAGCGCTACAGGGGACAACACTGAAGCTTTCTTT.

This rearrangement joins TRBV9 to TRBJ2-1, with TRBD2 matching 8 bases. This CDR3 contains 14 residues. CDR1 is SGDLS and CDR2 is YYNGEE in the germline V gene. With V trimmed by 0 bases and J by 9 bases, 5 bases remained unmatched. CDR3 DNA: TGTGCCAGCAGCGTAGTTAGCGGGGTGGGTGAGCAGTTCTTC. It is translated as CASSVVSGVGEQFF.

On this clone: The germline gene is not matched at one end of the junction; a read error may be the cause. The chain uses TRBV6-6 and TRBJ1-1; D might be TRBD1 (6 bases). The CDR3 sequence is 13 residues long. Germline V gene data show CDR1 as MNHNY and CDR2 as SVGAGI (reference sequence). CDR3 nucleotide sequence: TGCGCCAGCAGTTACTTCCTAGGGGGTAAAGCTTTCTTT. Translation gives CASSYFLGGKAFF.

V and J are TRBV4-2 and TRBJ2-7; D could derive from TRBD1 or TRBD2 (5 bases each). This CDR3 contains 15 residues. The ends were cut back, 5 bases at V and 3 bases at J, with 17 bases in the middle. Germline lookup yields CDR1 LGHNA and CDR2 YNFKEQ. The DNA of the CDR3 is TGTGCCAGCAGCTTGGGACCGTCCCCTTTCTACGAGCAGTACTTC. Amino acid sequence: CASSLGPSPFYEQYF.

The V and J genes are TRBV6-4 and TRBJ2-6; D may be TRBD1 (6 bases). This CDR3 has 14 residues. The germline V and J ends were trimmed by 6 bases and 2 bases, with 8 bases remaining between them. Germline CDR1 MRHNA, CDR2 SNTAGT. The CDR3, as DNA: TGTGCCAGCAGGACAGGCCCTGGGGCCAACGTCCTGACTTTC. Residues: CASRTGPGANVLTF.

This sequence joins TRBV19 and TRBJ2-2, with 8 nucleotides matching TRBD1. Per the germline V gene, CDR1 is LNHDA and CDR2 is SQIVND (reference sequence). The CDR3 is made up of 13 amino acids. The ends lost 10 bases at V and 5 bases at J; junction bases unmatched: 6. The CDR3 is CATVRGRTGELFF. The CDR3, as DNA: TGTGCCACCGTCAGGGGGCGGACCGGGGAGCTGTTTTTT.

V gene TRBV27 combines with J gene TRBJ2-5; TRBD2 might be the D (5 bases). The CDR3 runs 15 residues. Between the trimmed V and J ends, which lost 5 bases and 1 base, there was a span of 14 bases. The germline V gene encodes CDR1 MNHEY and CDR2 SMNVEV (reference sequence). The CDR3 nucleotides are TGTGCCAGCAGTCTGTGGACGGGGTCCCAAGAGACCCAGTACTTC. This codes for CASSLWTGSQETQYF.

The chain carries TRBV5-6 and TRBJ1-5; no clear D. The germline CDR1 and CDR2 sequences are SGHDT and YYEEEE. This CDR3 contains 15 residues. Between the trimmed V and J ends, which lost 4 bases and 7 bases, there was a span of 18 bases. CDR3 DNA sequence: TGTGCCAGCAGCCTAGGACCGGCCGAGAAACAGCCCCAGCATTTT. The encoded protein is CASSLGPAEKQPQHF.

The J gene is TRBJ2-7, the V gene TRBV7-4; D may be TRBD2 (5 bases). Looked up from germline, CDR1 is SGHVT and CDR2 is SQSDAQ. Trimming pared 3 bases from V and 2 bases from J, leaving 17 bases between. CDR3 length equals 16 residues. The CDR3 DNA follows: TGTGCCAGCAGCTTTTTGTGCGGGCTATTCCCCTACGAGCAGTACTTC. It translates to CASSFLCGLFPYEQYF.

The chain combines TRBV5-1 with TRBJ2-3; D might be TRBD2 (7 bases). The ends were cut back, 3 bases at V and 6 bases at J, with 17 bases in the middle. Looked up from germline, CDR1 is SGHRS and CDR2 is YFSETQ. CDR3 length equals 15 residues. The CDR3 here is CASSSLNGGLDTQYF. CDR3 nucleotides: TGCGCCAGCAGCTCTTTAAACGGGGGGCTGGATACGCAGTATTTT.

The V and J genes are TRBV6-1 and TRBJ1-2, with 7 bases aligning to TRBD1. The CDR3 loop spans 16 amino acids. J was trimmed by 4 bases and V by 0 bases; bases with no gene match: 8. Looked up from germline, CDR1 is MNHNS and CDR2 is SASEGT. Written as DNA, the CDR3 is TGTGCCAGCAGTGAAGCCGGGACAGCGTTCGGCTATGGCTACACCTTC. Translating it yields CASSEAGTAFGYGYTF.

The chain's CDR3 is CASSPQTNTEAFF. The CDR3, as DNA: TGTGCCAGCAGCCCTCAGACGAACACTGAAGCTTTCTTT. The chain uses TRBV9 and TRBJ1-1; D is unresolved. The CDR3 has 13 residues. Trimming stripped 4 bases from V and 1 base from J, with 8 bases between. Germline V lookup: CDR1 SGDLS, CDR2 YYNGEE.

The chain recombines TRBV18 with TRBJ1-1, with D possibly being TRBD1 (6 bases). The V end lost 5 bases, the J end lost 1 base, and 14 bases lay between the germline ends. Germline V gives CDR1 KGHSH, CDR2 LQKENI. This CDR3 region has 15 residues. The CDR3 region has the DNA TGTGCCAGCTCAGGGGGGCAGTCAGGGAACACTGAAGCTTTCTTT. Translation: CASSGGQSGNTEAFF.

In DNA, the CDR3 is TGCGCCAGCAGCCGGGACGGACCGCCAACTAATGAAAAACTGTTTTTT. It translates to CASSRDGPPTNEKLFF. The chain carries TRBV5-1 and TRBJ1-4; D might be TRBD1 (5 bases). V dropped 4 bases and J dropped 0 bases, with 13 bases sitting between them. The CDR3 is 16 amino acids. The germline gives CDR1 SGHRS, CDR2 YFSETQ.

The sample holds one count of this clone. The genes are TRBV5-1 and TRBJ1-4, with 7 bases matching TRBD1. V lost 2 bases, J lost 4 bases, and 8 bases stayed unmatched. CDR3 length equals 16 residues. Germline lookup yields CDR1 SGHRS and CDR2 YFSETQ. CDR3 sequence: CASSLEGGQNNEKLFF. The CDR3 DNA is TGCGCCAGCAGCTTAGAAGGGGGCCAAAATAATGAAAAACTGTTTTTT.

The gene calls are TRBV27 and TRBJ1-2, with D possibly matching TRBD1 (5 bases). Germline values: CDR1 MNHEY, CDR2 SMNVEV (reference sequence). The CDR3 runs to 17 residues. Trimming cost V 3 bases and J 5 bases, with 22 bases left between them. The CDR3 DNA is TGTGCCAGCAGTTTTAGTTTGGTTCCAATGGGGCTATATGGCTACACCTTC. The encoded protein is CASSFSLVPMGLYGYTF.

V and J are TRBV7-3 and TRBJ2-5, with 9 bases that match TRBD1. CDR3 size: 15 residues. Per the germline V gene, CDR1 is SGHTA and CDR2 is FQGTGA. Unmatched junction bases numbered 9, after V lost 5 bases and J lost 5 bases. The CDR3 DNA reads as TGTGCCAGCAGCCCCCAACAGGGGGCGATGGAGACCCAGTACTTC. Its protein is CASSPQQGAMETQYF.

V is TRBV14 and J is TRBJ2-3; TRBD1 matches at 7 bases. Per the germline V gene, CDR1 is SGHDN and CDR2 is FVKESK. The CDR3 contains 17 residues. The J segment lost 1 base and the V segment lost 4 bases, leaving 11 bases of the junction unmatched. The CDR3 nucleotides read TGTGCCAGCAGCCCCCTGGCGACAGGGTATGGCACAGATACGCAGTATTTT. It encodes CASSPLATGYGTDTQYF.

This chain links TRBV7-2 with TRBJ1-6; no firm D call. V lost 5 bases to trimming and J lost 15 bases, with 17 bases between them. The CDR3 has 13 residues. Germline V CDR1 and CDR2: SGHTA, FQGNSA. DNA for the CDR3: TGTGCCAGCAGCCTACACGCTACCTCCTTCCTCCACTTT. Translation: CASSLHATSFLHF.